These 14 T cell receptor beta chains share one sample of origin, sequenced in a study of T cells after posttransplantation cyclophosphamide. Measured with immunoSEQ multiplex PCR; TCRdb has only the in-frame clones, and not every one. The profile shows 20,000 to 25,000 clones, around 73% of them singletons. Sequencing was performed on memory CD4+ T cells sorted from PBMCs. The receptors were gathered from a woman between 55 and 75 years old in good health, CMV-negative, and a related stem cell transplant donor.

The V and J genes are TRBV4-2 and TRBJ2-1, with D possibly TRBD2 on 5 matching bases. Germline CDR1 reads LGHNA; CDR2 reads YNFKEQ. There are 16 residues in the CDR3. V was pared by 0 bases and J by 3 bases, with 12 bases between. The CDR3 protein is CASSQDRGSRYNEQFF. The CDR3 DNA follows: TGTGCCAGCAGCCAAGATCGGGGTAGCCGCTACAATGAGCAGTTCTTC.

The J gene is TRBJ2-7, the V gene TRBV4-3; D is undetermined. This CDR3 contains 14 residues. Trimming removed 4 bases from V and 1 base from J, with 11 bases in between. In germline, CDR1 is LGHNA, CDR2 YSLEER. The CDR3 here is CASSLGPVSYEQYF. The CDR3 coding sequence is TGCGCCAGCAGCCTTGGTCCGGTATCCTACGAGCAGTACTTC.

The chain employs TRBV7-9 and TRBJ1-2; 8 bases fit TRBD1. The V gene's germline CDR1 is SEHNR and CDR2 FQNEAQ (reference sequence). The CDR3 is made up of 12 amino acids. The V segment lost 2 bases and the J segment 7 bases; nucleotides outside the gene matches: 0. The CDR3 loop is CASSLQGAGYTF. DNA for the CDR3: TGTGCCAGCAGCTTACAGGGGGCTGGCTACACCTTC.

This chain connects TRBV5-1 to TRBJ1-1; 9 bases map to TRBD1. There are 12 residues in the CDR3. CDR1 and CDR2 (germline): SGHRS, YFSETQ. J was trimmed by 10 bases and V by 3 bases; bases with no gene match: 4. The CDR3 reads CASSWDRATAFF. The CDR3 DNA follows: TGCGCCAGCAGCTGGGACAGGGCGACAGCTTTCTTT.

V and J are TRBV7-3 and TRBJ2-3; the match to TRBD2 covers 10 bases. Trimming took 2 bases from V and 2 from J; bases not matched to a gene: 10. In germline, CDR1 is SGHTA, CDR2 FQGTGA. The CDR3 totals 18 residues. CDR3 DNA sequence: TGTGCCAGCAGCTTACCTAGCGGGAGTGCCCGCCACACAGATACGCAGTATTTT. Translated: CASSLPSGSARHTDTQYF.

This clone was seen a handful of times. The V gene is TRBV18, the J gene TRBJ2-5; D not certain. V shed 6 bases and J shed 3 bases, with 8 bases lying between them. The V gene's germline CDR1 is KGHSH and CDR2 LQKENI. The CDR3 is made up of 12 amino acids. CDR3 in amino acids: CASSPVEETQYF. DNA of the CDR3: TGTGCCAGCTCGCCGGTAGAAGAGACCCAGTACTTC. Looking up the rest from reference TRBV18 and TRBJ2-5 gives the full variable domain: NAGVMQNPRHLVRRRGQEARLRCSPMKGHSHVYWYRQLPEEGLKFMVYLQKENIIDESGMPKERFSAEFPKEGPSILRIQQVVRGDSAAYFCASSPVEETQYFGPGTRLLVL.

V usage is TRBV10-2 and J usage is TRBJ2-1, with TRBD2 as a possible D gene (6 bases). This CDR3 has 14 amino acids. Trimming took off 7 bases at V and 4 bases at J, with 14 bases between the two ends. Germline CDR1 and CDR2: WSHSY and SAAADI. CDR3 in amino acids: CASIRDLEYNEQFF. In DNA, the CDR3 is TGCGCCAGCATCCGGGACTTAGAGTACAATGAGCAGTTCTTC.

V gene TRBV5-4 combines with J gene TRBJ1-1; weak D call: TRBD1 (5 bases). V was pared by 5 bases and J by 1 base, with 9 bases between. Germline loops: CDR1 SGHNT, CDR2 YYREEE (reference sequence). CDR3 length: 13 residues. The CDR3 DNA follows: TGTGCCAGCAGTTCAGGACAGAACACTGAAGCTTTCTTT. It specifies CASSSGQNTEAFF. Looking up the rest from reference TRBV5-4 and TRBJ1-1 gives the full variable domain: ETGVTQSPTHLIKTRGQQVTLRCSSQSGHNTVSWYQQALGQGPQFIFQYYREEENGRGNFPPRFSGLQFPNYSSELNVNALELDDSALYLCASSSGQNTEAFFGQGTRLTVV.

The chain couples TRBV6-1 to TRBJ2-7; tentatively, D is TRBD2 (6 bases). Germline CDR1 and CDR2: MNHNS and SASEGT. The CDR3 is 14 amino acids. The V and J ends lost 8 bases and 0 bases respectively, with 14 bases between them. The CDR3 protein is CASEKRGLSYEQYF. CDR3 coding DNA: TGTGCCAGCGAGAAAAGGGGACTCTCCTACGAGCAGTACTTC.

This clone was observed a single time. The rearrangement links TRBV30 to TRBJ2-3; perhaps TRBD2 as D (7 bases). Germline V CDR1 and CDR2: GTSNPN, SVGIG (reference sequence). CDR3 size: 13 residues. The germline V and J ends were trimmed by 0 bases and 6 bases, with 10 bases remaining between them. CDR3 sequence (DNA): TGTGCCTGGAGTGTGGGAGGGGGGGATACGCAGTATTTT. Amino acid sequence: CAWSVGGGDTQYF.

This sequence joins TRBV18 and TRBJ2-1; 11 bases line up with TRBD2. The CDR3 has 16 amino acids. Per germline, CDR1 KGHSH and CDR2 LQKENI. J lost 8 bases, V lost 6 bases, and 12 bases had no gene match. Here the CDR3 DNA reads TGTGCCAGCTCCCCTCGGGTGGGACTAGCGGAACATGAGCAGTTCTTC. Encoded protein: CASSPRVGLAEHEQFF.

This clone was detected a few times. The chain employs TRBV5-6 and TRBJ2-7; maybe TRBD2 (5 bases). The germline CDR1 and CDR2 sequences are SGHDT and YYEEEE. The V end was cut by 1 base, the J end by 3 bases, with 5 bases between. The CDR3 has 12 amino acids. The DNA of the CDR3 is TGTGCCAGCAGCTTGAGCGGCTACGAGCAGTACTTC. Translation: CASSLSGYEQYF. The full variable domain, with the rest looked up from reference TRBV5-6 and TRBJ2-7, is DAGVTQSPTHLIKTRGQQVTLRCSPKSGHDTVSWYQQALGQGPQFIFQYYEEEERQRGNFPDRFSGHQFPNYSSELNVNALLLGDSALYLCASSLSGYEQYFGPGTRLTVT.

This clone was seen once. The V gene is TRBV28, the J gene TRBJ2-1; 8 bases agree with TRBD2. The length of the CDR3 is 15 residues. Germline V gene sequence: CDR1 MDHEN, CDR2 SYDVKM. V shed 3 bases and J 3 bases; nucleotides not matched to a gene: 4. CDR3 in DNA: TGTGCCAGCAGTTTTACTAGCGGATACTACAATGAGCAGTTCTTC. This translates into CASSFTSGYYNEQFF.

The rearrangement joins TRBV6-6 to TRBJ2-5, with TRBD2 identical over 9 bases. Germline V CDR1 and CDR2: MNHNY, SVGAGI (reference sequence). The trim removed 6 bases at V and 2 bases at J, leaving 4 bases unmatched. CDR3 length: 14 residues. The chain's CDR3 is CASRALAGQETQYF. For the CDR3, the DNA is TGTGCCAGCAGAGCCCTAGCGGGACAAGAGACCCAGTACTTC.